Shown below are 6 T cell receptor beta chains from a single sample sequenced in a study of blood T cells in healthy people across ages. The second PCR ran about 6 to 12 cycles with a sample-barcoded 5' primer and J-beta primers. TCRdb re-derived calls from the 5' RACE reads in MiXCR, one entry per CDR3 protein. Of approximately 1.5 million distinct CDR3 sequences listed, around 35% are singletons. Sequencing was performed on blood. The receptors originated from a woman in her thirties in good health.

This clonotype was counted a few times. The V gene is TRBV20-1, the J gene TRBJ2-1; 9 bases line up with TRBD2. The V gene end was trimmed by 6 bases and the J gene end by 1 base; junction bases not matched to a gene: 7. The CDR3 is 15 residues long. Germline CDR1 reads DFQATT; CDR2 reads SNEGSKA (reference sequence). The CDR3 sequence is CSAHSGRGSYNEQFF. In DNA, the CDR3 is TGCAGTGCCCATAGCGGGAGAGGTTCCTACAATGAGCAGTTCTTC.

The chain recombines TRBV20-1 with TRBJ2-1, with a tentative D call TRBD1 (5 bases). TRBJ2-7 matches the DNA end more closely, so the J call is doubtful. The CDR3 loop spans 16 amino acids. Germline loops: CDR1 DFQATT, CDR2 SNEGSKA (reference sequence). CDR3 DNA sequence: TGCAGTGCTGTACAGGATTTAGCCGCCTCCTACAATGAGCAGTACTTC. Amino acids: CSAVQDLAASYNEQYF.

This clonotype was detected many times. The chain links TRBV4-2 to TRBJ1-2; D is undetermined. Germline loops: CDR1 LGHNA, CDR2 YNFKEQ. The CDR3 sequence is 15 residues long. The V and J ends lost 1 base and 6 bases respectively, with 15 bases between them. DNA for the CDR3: TGTGCCAGCAGCCAAGGCTGGCGCTCGCTGGATGGCTACACCTTC. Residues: CASSQGWRSLDGYTF.

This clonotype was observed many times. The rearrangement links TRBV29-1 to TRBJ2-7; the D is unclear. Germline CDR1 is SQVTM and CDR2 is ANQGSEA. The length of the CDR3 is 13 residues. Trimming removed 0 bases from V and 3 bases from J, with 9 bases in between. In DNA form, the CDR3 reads TGCAGCGTTGAAGATCCCGGCGGCTACGAGCAGTACTTC. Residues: CSVEDPGGYEQYF.

The CDR3 bases are TGTGCCAGCAGCCCTTTATGGGGGAGGAGGAATGAGCAGTTCTTC. This translates into CASSPLWGRRNEQFF. This chain uses TRBV11-2 with TRBJ2-1; TRBD2 might be the D (6 bases). The V and J ends lost 5 bases and 7 bases respectively, with 18 bases between them. This CDR3 spans 15 amino acids. Germline assignment: CDR1 SGHAT and CDR2 FQNNGV.

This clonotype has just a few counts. The CDR3 bases are TGCAGCGCAGAAACAACAGTCACTGAAGCTTTCTTT. It specifies CSAETTVTEAFF. The chain uses TRBV29-1 and TRBJ1-1; no firm D call. Germline CDR1 is SQVTM and CDR2 is ANQGSEA. Trimming stripped 7 bases from V and 4 bases from J, with 13 bases between. This CDR3 spans 12 amino acids.